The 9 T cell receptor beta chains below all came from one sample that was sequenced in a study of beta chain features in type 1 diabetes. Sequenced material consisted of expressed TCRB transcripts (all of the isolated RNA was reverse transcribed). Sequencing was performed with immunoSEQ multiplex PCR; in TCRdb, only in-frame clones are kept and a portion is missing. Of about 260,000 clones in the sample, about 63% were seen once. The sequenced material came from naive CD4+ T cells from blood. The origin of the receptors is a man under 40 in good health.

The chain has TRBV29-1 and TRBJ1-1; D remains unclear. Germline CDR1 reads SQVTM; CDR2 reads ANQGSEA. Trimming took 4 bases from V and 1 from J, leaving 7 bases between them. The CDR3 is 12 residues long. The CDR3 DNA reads TGCAGCGTTGCCATACAGAACACTGAAGCTTTCTTT. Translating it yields CSVAIQNTEAFF.

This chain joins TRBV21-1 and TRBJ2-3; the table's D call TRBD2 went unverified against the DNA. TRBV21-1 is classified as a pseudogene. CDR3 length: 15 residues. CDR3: CASSKVTAGEDTQYF. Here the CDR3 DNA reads TGTGCCAGCAGCAAAGTCACTGCGGGGGAAGATACGCAGTATTTT.

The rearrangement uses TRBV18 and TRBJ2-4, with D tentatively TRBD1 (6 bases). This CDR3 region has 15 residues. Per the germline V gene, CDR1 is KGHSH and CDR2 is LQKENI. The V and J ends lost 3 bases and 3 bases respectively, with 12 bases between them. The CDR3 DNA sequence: TGTGCCAGCTCACCCTCGCGGACAGACAAAAACATTCAGTACTTC. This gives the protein CASSPSRTDKNIQYF.

The CDR3 sequence is CASSKRQTGTDTQYF. Here the CDR3 DNA reads TGTGCCAGCAGCAAAAGACAGACTGGCACAGATACGCAGTATTTT. The genes are TRBV7-2 and TRBJ2-3, with D maybe TRBD1 (5 bases). V was clipped by 5 bases and J by 1 base, with 13 bases between them. Per the germline V gene, CDR1 is SGHTA and CDR2 is FQGNSA. The CDR3 contains 15 residues.

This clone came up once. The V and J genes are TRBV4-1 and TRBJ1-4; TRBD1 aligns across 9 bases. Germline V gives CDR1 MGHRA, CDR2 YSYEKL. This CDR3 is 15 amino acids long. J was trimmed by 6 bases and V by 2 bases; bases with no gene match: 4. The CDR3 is CASSQTGTGYEKLFF. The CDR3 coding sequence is TGCGCCAGCAGCCAAACCGGGACAGGGTATGAAAAACTGTTTTTT.

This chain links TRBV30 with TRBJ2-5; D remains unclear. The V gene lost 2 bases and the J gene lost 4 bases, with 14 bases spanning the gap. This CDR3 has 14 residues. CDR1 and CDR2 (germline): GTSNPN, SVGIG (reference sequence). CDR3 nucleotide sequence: TGTGCCTGGAGTCCCTCCGTGCGGCGAGAGACCCAGTACTTC. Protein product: CAWSPSVRRETQYF.

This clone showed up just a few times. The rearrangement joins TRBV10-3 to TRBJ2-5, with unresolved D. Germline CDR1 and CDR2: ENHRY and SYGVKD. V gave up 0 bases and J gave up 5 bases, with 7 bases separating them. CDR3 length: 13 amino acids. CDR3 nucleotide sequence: TGTGCCATCAGTGAGTCGGTTAGTGAGACCCAGTACTTC. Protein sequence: CAISESVSETQYF.

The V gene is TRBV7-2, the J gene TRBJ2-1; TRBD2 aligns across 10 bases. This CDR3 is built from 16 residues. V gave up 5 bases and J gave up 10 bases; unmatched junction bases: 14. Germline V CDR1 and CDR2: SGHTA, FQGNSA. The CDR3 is CASSIAGTSEVYEQFF. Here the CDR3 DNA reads TGTGCCAGCAGCATTGCCGGGACTAGCGAGGTGTACGAGCAGTTCTTC.

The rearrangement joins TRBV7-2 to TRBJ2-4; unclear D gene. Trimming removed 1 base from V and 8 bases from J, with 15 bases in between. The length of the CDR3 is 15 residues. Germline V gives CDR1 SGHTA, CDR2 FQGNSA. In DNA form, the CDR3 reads TGTGCCAGCAGCTTAGATGGCTCATGGAACGACATTCAGTACTTC. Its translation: CASSLDGSWNDIQYF.